This passage covers 3 T cell receptor beta chains from one sample sequenced in a study of T cell responses to AZD1222 COVID-19 vaccine. Sequenced by immunoSEQ multiplex PCR; TCRdb stores in-frame clones only, minus some. The repertoire holds around 100,000 clones, with about 86% as singletons. This material consisted of peripheral blood, taken on day 0 of AZD1222 vaccination. These receptors originate from an adult in good health.

This clone was recorded a few times. V gene TRBV6-5 combines with J gene TRBJ1-3; D is uncertain. This CDR3 has 12 residues. The germline gives CDR1 MNHEY, CDR2 SVGAGI. V lost 7 bases, J lost 2 bases, and 6 bases lay in between. The CDR3 DNA reads as TGTGCCAGCATTAGCCCTGGAAACACCATATATTTT. This gives the protein CASISPGNTIYF.

The chain recombines TRBV29-1 with TRBJ2-7, with TRBD1 identical over 9 bases. Germline V gene lookup returns CDR1 SQVTM and CDR2 ANQGSEA. J gave up 1 base and V 4 bases, and 2 bases lay outside the gene matches. This CDR3 has 13 amino acids. The CDR3 coding sequence is TGCAGCGTTGTGGGACAGGGATCCTACGAGCAGTACTTC. Translation: CSVVGQGSYEQYF.

The chain recombines TRBV11-2 with TRBJ2-2; 7 bases are shared with TRBD2. The CDR3 sequence is 17 residues long. Germline V gives CDR1 SGHAT, CDR2 FQNNGV. With V trimmed by 3 bases and J by 2 bases, 9 bases remained unmatched. The CDR3 region has the DNA TGTGCCAGCAGCTTCTTCCGGACTAGGATAAACACCGGGGAGCTGTTTTTT. Translation: CASSFFRTRINTGELFF.